The 29 T cell receptor beta chains below all came from one sample that was sequenced in a study of regulatory T cells in long-lasting Graves disease. Time point reported: persistent/refractory GD, antithyroid drugs over 5 years with positive TRAb. TCR sequences were obtained from RNA taken from PBMCs. Libraries of TCR beta came from iRepertoire HTBI primers plus Arm-PCR of CDR3 regions. TCRdb recomputed calls from the multiplex PCR reads with MiXCR, one row per CDR3 protein. In the table there are some 280,000 distinct CDR3 sequences, around 23% of which are singletons. Source: peripheral blood mononuclear cells (PBMCs), taken when the disease was refractory, from a patient treated with antithyroid drugs. These receptors originate from a female donor with Graves disease.

There are many counts of this clonotype. The chain links TRBV7-2 to TRBJ2-5, with 9 bases fitting TRBD1. V shed 3 bases, J shed 6 bases, and the junction held 8 bases outside the gene matches. CDR3 length: 15 amino acids. Germline lookup yields CDR1 SGHTA and CDR2 FQGNSA. The DNA for the CDR3 is TGTGCCAGCAGCTTGCTCGGACAGGGGATAAAGACCCAGTACTTC. This codes for CASSLLGQGIKTQYF.

The table lists this clonotype with a few counts. Being one base from a much bigger clone, this may be a read error. V usage is TRBV5-4 and J usage is TRBJ2-5; D uncertain. There are 12 residues in the CDR3. From germline, CDR1 is SGHNT and CDR2 YYREEE (reference sequence). Trimming left V 3 bases short and J 1 base short, with 4 bases between. CDR3 sequence reads: CASSSIQETQYF. CDR3 bases: TGTGCCAGCAGCTCCATCCAAGAGACCCAGTACTTC.

This clonotype was counted between two and nine times. This chain's CDR3 is CASSQRTGRTEAFF. Written as DNA, the CDR3 is TGTGCCAGCAGCCAAAGGACAGGGCGGACTGAAGCTTTCTTT. The V and J genes are TRBV2 and TRBJ1-1; 8 bases line up with TRBD1. This CDR3 contains 14 residues. CDR1 SNHLY and CDR2 FYNNEI come from the germline V gene. The trim removed 6 bases at V and 5 bases at J, leaving 8 bases unmatched.

CDR3 DNA sequence: TGCGCCAGCAGCCCCGAGTGGGACAGAAACTACGAGCAGTACTTC. Protein: CASSPEWDRNYEQYF. This sequence joins TRBV5-1 and TRBJ2-7, with 7 bases lining up with TRBD1. V lost 4 bases to trimming and J lost 3 bases; unmatched junction nucleotides: 10. The CDR3 totals 15 residues. In germline, CDR1 is SGHRS, CDR2 YFSETQ.

This clonotype was recorded many times. This sequence joins TRBV7-9 and TRBJ2-7; no reliable D call. Germline values: CDR1 SEHNR, CDR2 FQNEAQ (reference sequence). The CDR3 length is 12 residues. V was pared by 1 base and J by 6 bases, with 7 bases between. CDR3 sequence reads: CASSLEGFEQYF. The DNA for the CDR3 is TGTGCCAGCAGCTTAGAAGGGTTCGAGCAGTACTTC.

This clonotype was recorded a few times. The rearrangement links TRBV7-9 to TRBJ2-5; TRBD2 matches 8 bases. V trimming: 3 bases; J trimming: 4 bases; junction bases outside the gene matches: 10. Germline V gives CDR1 SEHNR, CDR2 FQNEAQ (reference sequence). This CDR3 has 16 amino acids. DNA for the CDR3: TGTGCCAGCAGCTTTGGTAGCGGGAAGTTCGGAGAGACCCAGTACTTC. Translated, it gives CASSFGSGKFGETQYF.

The chain uses TRBV6-2 or TRBV6-3 and TRBJ1-4, with TRBD1 identical over 7 bases. With 5 bases clipped from V and 10 bases from J, the junction kept 10 bases outside the gene matches. CDR1 is MNHEY and CDR2 is SVGEGT in the germline V gene. CDR3 length: 14 amino acids. The CDR3 region has the DNA TGTGCCAGCAGTGAACATGGGACAGCTATAAAACTGTTTTTT. Translated: CASSEHGTAIKLFF.

V is TRBV10-2 and J is TRBJ2-7, with 7 bases lining up with TRBD1. This CDR3 region has 14 residues. V lost 6 bases and J lost 7; bases outside the gene matches: 12. From germline, CDR1 is WSHSY and CDR2 SAAADI. The CDR3 spells CASRGGRESGEQYF. The CDR3 region has the DNA TGCGCCAGCAGAGGGGGCAGGGAGTCGGGTGAGCAGTACTTC.

This clonotype was recorded at least ten times. The CDR3 loop is CASSDRIDSPLHF. In DNA, the CDR3 is TGTGCCAGCAGTGACAGGATAGATTCACCCCTCCACTTT. The chain employs TRBV2 and TRBJ1-6; D unclear. This CDR3 region has 13 residues. The V gene lost 3 bases and the J gene lost 8 bases, with 8 bases spanning the gap. Germline V gene data show CDR1 as SNHLY and CDR2 as FYNNEI.

There are many counts of this clonotype. The V call is TRBV7-2, the J call TRBJ2-7, with 10 bases lining up with TRBD2. Germline CDR1 is SGHTA and CDR2 is FQGNSA. This CDR3 has 15 residues. V was clipped by 4 bases and J by 0 bases; unmatched bases: 3. The CDR3 sequence is CASSSPSGSSYEQYF. The CDR3 DNA is TGTGCCAGCAGCTCTCCTAGCGGGAGCTCCTACGAGCAGTACTTC.

This clonotype was detected ten times or more. One end of the junction does not line up with germline, which may come from a read error. The chain employs TRBV4-3 and TRBJ1-6; the D gene is possibly TRBD1 (5 bases). The CDR3 length is 15 residues. Germline loops: CDR1 LGHNA, CDR2 YSLEER. For the CDR3, the DNA is TGTGCCAGCAGCCAAGCCAGGGAGAGGGGTTCACCCCTCCACTTT. The encoded protein is CASSQARERGSPLHF.

This clonotype was observed once. The J gene is TRBJ2-5, the V gene TRBV10-3; D possibly uses TRBD1 or TRBD2 (5 bases each). CDR3 length: 14 residues. The V and J ends lost 6 bases and 3 bases respectively, with 14 bases between them. The V gene's germline CDR1 is ENHRY and CDR2 SYGVKD. CDR3 loop: CAIRTGRGEETQYF. CDR3 DNA sequence: TGTGCCATCAGAACAGGTCGGGGTGAAGAGACCCAGTACTTC.

This clonotype occurred a few times. V and J are TRBV6-2 or TRBV6-3 and TRBJ1-2, with D uncertain. Per the germline V gene, CDR1 is MNHEY and CDR2 is SVGEGT. The CDR3 runs 13 residues. Trimming removed 3 bases from V and 4 bases from J, with 9 bases in between. The CDR3 loop is CASSYATRYGYTF. Written as DNA, the CDR3 is TGTGCCAGCAGTTATGCGACTCGCTATGGCTACACCTTC.

This clonotype has a handful of counts. An end of the junction differs from the germline gene, which may be a read error. V and J are TRBV7-7 and TRBJ2-5, with 7 bases matching TRBD2. The CDR3 is 13 amino acids. Germline assignment: CDR1 SSHAT and CDR2 FNYEAQ (reference sequence). The CDR3 here is CASSRTPGGTQYF. In nucleotides, the CDR3 is TGTGCTAGCAGCCGGACCCCGGGAGGGACCCAGTACTTC.

The rearrangement links TRBV6-5 to TRBJ2-7; no clear D gene. Trimming cost V 4 bases and J 6 bases, with 10 bases left between them. The CDR3 loop spans 12 amino acids. CDR1 is MNHEY, CDR2 SVGAGI, per germline. CDR3 in amino acids: CASSSVAREQYF. The CDR3 region has the DNA TGTGCCAGCAGTTCTGTAGCTCGCGAGCAGTACTTC.

The chain has TRBV20-1 and TRBJ2-3; TRBD1 aligns across 8 bases. The V gene's germline CDR1 is DFQATT and CDR2 SNEGSKA (reference sequence). Germline trimming cut 6 bases from V and 2 bases from J; bases unmatched to any gene: 4. The CDR3 spans 13 residues. The CDR3 here is CSARTGNTDTQYF. The CDR3 region has the DNA TGCAGTGCCCGGACAGGGAACACAGATACGCAGTATTTT.

About this clonotype itself: A much larger clone differs by one base, so this may be a read error. This chain joins TRBV7-2 and TRBJ2-7; D remains ambiguous. There are 13 residues in the CDR3. Germline CDR1 is SGHTA and CDR2 is FQGNSA. This CDR3 reads CASRPTWAVEQHF. CDR3 nucleotides: TGTGCCAGCAGACCCACCTGGGCGGTCGAGCAGCACTTC.

The V gene is TRBV7-8, the J gene TRBJ2-7, with a possible D match to TRBD2 (5 bases). CDR3 size: 15 residues. V lost 0 bases to trimming and J lost 7 bases, with 16 bases between them. Germline assignment: CDR1 SGHVS and CDR2 FQNEAQ. This chain's CDR3 is CASSLARVSPQEQYF. The CDR3 region has the DNA TGTGCCAGCAGCTTAGCGAGGGTTTCACCCCAGGAGCAGTACTTC. Using reference TRBV7-8 and TRBJ2-7 for the parts outside the CDR3, the full variable domain is GAGVSQSPRYKVAKRGQDVALRCDPISGHVSLFWYQQALGQGPEFLTYFQNEAQLDKSGLPSDRFFAERPEGSVSTLKIQRTQQEDSAVYLCASSLARVSPQEQYFGPGTRLTVT.

This clonotype was observed a few times. The genes are TRBV6-6 and TRBJ2-7; 7 nucleotides align to TRBD1. V lost 1 base and J lost 3; bases outside the gene matches: 3. The CDR3 totals 14 residues. Looked up from germline, CDR1 is MNHNY and CDR2 is SVGAGI (reference sequence). Written as DNA, the CDR3 is TGTGCCAGCAGTTACTTGGGACAGTACTACGAGCAGTACTTC. Its translation is CASSYLGQYYEQYF.

At least ten counts were recorded for this clonotype. The V call is TRBV6-2 or TRBV6-3, the J call TRBJ2-2, with D tentatively TRBD2 (6 bases). V lost 6 bases, J lost 4 bases, and 18 bases lay in between. The CDR3 has 16 residues. The germline CDR1 and CDR2 sequences are MNHEY and SVGEGT. CDR3 nucleotides: TGTGCCAGCAGAAACGGCGGGGCGCGGGGCACCGGGGAGCTGTTTTTT. It yields the protein CASRNGGARGTGELFF.

The chain couples TRBV3-1 to TRBJ2-7; no firm D call. Germline V gives CDR1 LGHDT, CDR2 YNNKEL (reference sequence). This CDR3 is built from 16 residues. Deletions cut 1 base from V and 4 bases from J, with 17 bases between. The CDR3 loop reads CASSQVRMGLGYEQYF. CDR3 bases: TGTGCCAGCAGCCAAGTACGCATGGGCTTGGGGTACGAGCAGTACTTC.

This clonotype appeared a few times. The rearrangement links TRBV19 to TRBJ2-2; D is unresolved. Looked up from germline, CDR1 is LNHDA and CDR2 is SQIVND (reference sequence). The CDR3 covers 14 residues. V lost 6 bases to trimming and J lost 0 bases, with 8 bases between them. The CDR3 sequence is CASSMIANTGELFF. CDR3 in DNA: TGTGCCAGTAGCATGATTGCGAACACCGGGGAGCTGTTTTTT. Drawing the rest from reference TRBV19 and TRBJ2-2, the complete variable domain is DGGITQSPKYLFRKEGQNVTLSCEQNLNHDAMYWYRQDPGQGLRLIYYSQIVNDFQKGDIAEGYSVSREKKESFPLTVTSAQKNPTAFYLCASSMIANTGELFFGEGSRLTVL.

V gene TRBV29-1 combines with J gene TRBJ2-7; maybe TRBD2 (7 bases). The CDR3 is 15 amino acids. Germline lookup yields CDR1 SQVTM and CDR2 ANQGSEA. The V gene lost 3 bases and the J gene lost 4 bases, with 19 bases spanning the gap. The CDR3 protein is CSVEWGGQESYEQYF. For the CDR3, the DNA is TGCAGCGTTGAGTGGGGGGGGCAGGAAAGTTACGAGCAGTACTTC.

This clonotype was counted between two and nine times. The chain couples TRBV6-5 to TRBJ2-2; D gene ambiguous. The CDR3 is made up of 12 amino acids. Germline values: CDR1 MNHEY, CDR2 SVGAGI. V was shortened by 3 bases and J by 6 bases, with 5 bases between the two germline ends. CDR3 region: CASSYYAGELFF. The CDR3 coding sequence is TGTGCCAGCAGTTATTATGCCGGGGAGCTGTTTTTT.

The rearrangement uses TRBV7-9 and TRBJ2-2, with 11 bases identical to TRBD2. This CDR3 has 17 residues. The trim removed 3 bases at V and 2 bases at J, leaving 5 bases unmatched. Germline V CDR1 and CDR2: SEHNR, FQNEAQ (reference sequence). DNA of the CDR3: TGTGCCAGCAGCTTCTTGGGACTAGCGGAAAACACCGGGGAGCTGTTTTTT. It is translated as CASSFLGLAENTGELFF.

As for this clonotype: A much larger clone differs by one base, so this may be a read error. V is TRBV28 and J is TRBJ2-2; D is perhaps TRBD2 (6 bases). V was trimmed by 6 bases and J by 6 bases, leaving 17 bases between them. The CDR3 runs 15 residues. Germline CDR1 MDHEN, CDR2 SYDVKM. The chain's CDR3 is CASSSGDAGPGELFF. The CDR3 region has the DNA TGTGCCAGCAGCTCCGGGGACGCGGGACCCGGGGAGCTGTTTTTT.

This clonotype was observed a handful of times. This rearrangement joins TRBV10-3 to TRBJ2-7, with 10 bases fitting TRBD1. Germline CDR1 ENHRY, CDR2 SYGVKD. J was trimmed by 2 bases and V by 6 bases; bases with no gene match: 4. The CDR3 covers 14 residues. The CDR3 bases are TGTGCCATCAGAGGACAGGGGGTCCCCTACGAGCAGTACTTC. It specifies CAIRGQGVPYEQYF.

CDR3 protein: CASRPGTSYGYTF. The CDR3 DNA follows: TGTGCCAGCAGACCCGGGACAAGTTATGGCTACACCTTC. The chain couples TRBV2 to TRBJ1-2; D may be TRBD1 (6 bases). V was shortened by 6 bases and J by 5 bases, with 13 bases between the two germline ends. Looked up from germline, CDR1 is SNHLY and CDR2 is FYNNEI. The CDR3 has 13 residues.

This clonotype was observed a few times. The chain links TRBV6-2 or TRBV6-3 to TRBJ1-5; the D is unclear. V gave up 2 bases and J gave up 0 bases, with 14 bases separating them. CDR3 length: 17 residues. The germline CDR1 and CDR2 sequences are MNHEY and SVGEGT. The CDR3 here is CASSYAGSTDSNQPQHF. As DNA, the CDR3 is TGTGCCAGCAGTTACGCGGGAAGTACGGATAGCAATCAGCCCCAGCATTTT.